This TCR beta chain stems from a study of T cells after yellow fever vaccination. Study-wide findings and caveats: Faster peaking, at day 5 versus 15, marked a secondary response that was weaker.

TCRdb re-called the 5' RACE reads through MiXCR, storing one row per CDR3 protein. The sample shows 300,000 to 400,000 distinct CDR3 sequences, 6.2% of them seen only once. This clonotype came up a few times. The antigen is unknown. The starting material was PBMCs, obtained 5 days after the yellow fever booster vaccination. The receptor's source is a man aged 25 to 45 who received the YFV17D yellow fever vaccine.

Here the CDR3 DNA reads TGCAGTGCTGGGAGAGCAGGGGGCGGAACTGAAGCTTTCTTT. This gives the protein CSAGRAGGGTEAFF. The chain recombines TRBV20-1 with TRBJ1-1, with 8 bases that match TRBD1. This CDR3 region has 14 residues. Trimming took 5 bases from V and 5 from J; bases not matched to a gene: 10. The V gene's germline CDR1 is DFQATT and CDR2 SNEGSKA (reference sequence).